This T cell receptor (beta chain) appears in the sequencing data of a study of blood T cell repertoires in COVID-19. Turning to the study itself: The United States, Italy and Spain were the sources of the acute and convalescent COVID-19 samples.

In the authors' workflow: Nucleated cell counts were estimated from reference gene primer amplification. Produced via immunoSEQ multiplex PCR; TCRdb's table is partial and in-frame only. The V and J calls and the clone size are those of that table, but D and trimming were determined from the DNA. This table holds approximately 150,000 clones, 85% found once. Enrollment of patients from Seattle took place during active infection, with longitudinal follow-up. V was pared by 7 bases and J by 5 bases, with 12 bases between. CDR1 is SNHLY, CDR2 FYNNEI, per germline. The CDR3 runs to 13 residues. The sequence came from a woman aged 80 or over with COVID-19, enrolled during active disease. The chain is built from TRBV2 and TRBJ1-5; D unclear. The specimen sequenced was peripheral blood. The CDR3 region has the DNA TGTGCCAGCATTCGAGGGTCGGATCAGCCCCAGCATTTT. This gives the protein CASIRGSDQPQHF. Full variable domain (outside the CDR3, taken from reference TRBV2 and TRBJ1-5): EPEVTQTPSHQVTQMGQEVILRCVPISNHLYFYWYRQILGQKVEFLVSFYNNEISEKSEIFDDQFSVERPDGSNFTLKIRSTKLEDSAMYFCASIRGSDQPQHFGDGTRLSIL.